This T cell receptor (beta chain) was identified during a study of Ad26.COV2.S vaccination and SARS-CoV-2 variants. Profiling relied on immunoSEQ multiplex PCR, and the TCRdb table lists in-frame clones only, not all of them. The sample contains about 94,000 clones, roughly 85% of which appear only once. V was trimmed by 1 base and J by 1 base, leaving 13 bases between them. CDR3 length: 17 amino acids. Germline loops: CDR1 SGHTA, CDR2 FQGNSA. This chain links TRBV7-2 with TRBJ1-4; D might be TRBD1 (6 bases). The source is a human donor who had recovered from COVID-19. The material was peripheral blood, obtained after recovery from COVID-19. CDR3 in DNA: TGTGCCAGCAGCTTAGGCGTCAGGGGCGGAACTAATGAAAAACTGTTTTTT. Its protein product is CASSLGVRGGTNEKLFF.